These 30 T cell receptor beta chains share one sample of origin, sequenced in a study of shared clonotypes between healthy human individuals. TCRdb's copy holds only in-frame clones and misses some; the assay was immunoSEQ multiplex PCR. The sample holds 900,000 to 1,200,000 clones; approximately 80% are singletons and the top ten take roughly 0.61%. The specimen sequenced was memory CD4+ T cells from PBMCs. Subset denoted: CD45RA-negative fraction. These receptors all come from a man younger than 35 in good health. Some clones in this sample may be carry-over from other donors' samples.

This chain uses TRBV5-1 with TRBJ2-3; 10 bases line up with TRBD2. CDR3 size: 14 residues. V shed 3 bases and J 4 bases; nucleotides not matched to a gene: 2. Germline V lookup: CDR1 SGHRS, CDR2 YFSETQ. CDR3 DNA: TGCGCCAGCAGCTCCGGGACTAGCGCAGATACGCAGTATTTT. Translating it yields CASSSGTSADTQYF.

This clone has more than one count but fewer than ten. The rearrangement joins TRBV30 to TRBJ2-7; 7 bases are shared with TRBD1. Germline-derived CDR1 and CDR2 are GTSNPN and SVGIG (reference sequence). There are 13 residues in the CDR3. J lost 4 bases, V lost 3 bases, and 6 bases had no gene match. The CDR3 region is CAWRRTGSYEQYF. The CDR3 DNA reads TGTGCCTGGAGAAGGACAGGTTCATACGAGCAGTACTTC.

The chain recombines TRBV2 with TRBJ2-2; D gene uncertain. In germline, CDR1 is SNHLY, CDR2 FYNNEI. This CDR3 region has 13 residues. The V end lost 5 bases, the J end lost 7 bases, and 11 bases lay between the germline ends. In DNA form, the CDR3 reads TGTGCCAGCAGTACCGAAGTAGGCGGGGAGCTGTTTTTT. Translated, it gives CASSTEVGGELFF.

The rearrangement links TRBV29-1 to TRBJ2-3, with 7 bases fitting TRBD2. Unmatched junction bases numbered 6, after V lost 4 bases and J lost 5 bases. This CDR3 region has 13 residues. Germline CDR1 SQVTM, CDR2 ANQGSEA. The CDR3 loop is CSVVTGGRDTQYF. CDR3 nucleotides: TGCAGCGTTGTGACGGGAGGCCGAGATACGCAGTATTTT.

The rearrangement uses TRBV27 and TRBJ1-2; the D is unclear. Per germline, CDR1 MNHEY and CDR2 SMNVEV (reference sequence). The CDR3 contains 14 residues. The V and J ends lost 4 bases and 6 bases respectively, with 15 bases between them. The CDR3 sequence: CASSYSTMVDGYTF. For the CDR3, the DNA is TGTGCCAGCAGTTATTCGACGATGGTGGATGGCTACACCTTC.

The chain carries TRBV6-1 and TRBJ2-4; TRBD2 agrees at 9 bases. V lost 2 bases, J lost 0 bases, and 14 bases stayed unmatched. The CDR3 length is 20 residues. Germline V gene data show CDR1 as MNHNS and CDR2 as SASEGT. The CDR3 is CASSESWREGIKLAKNIQYF. CDR3 nucleotide sequence: TGTGCCAGCAGTGAATCGTGGCGGGAGGGTATAAAACTAGCCAAAAACATTCAGTACTTC.

The chain uses TRBV29-1 and TRBJ2-5; D is perhaps TRBD2 (6 bases). CDR1 and CDR2 from the germline V gene are SQVTM and ANQGSEA. With 5 bases removed from V and 5 bases from J, the gap between germline ends came to 18 bases. This CDR3 comprises 14 residues. The CDR3 loop reads CSVYRLAVGETQYF. CDR3 nucleotides: TGCAGCGTTTATAGGTTAGCGGTGGGGGAGACCCAGTACTTC.

This clone was detected a few times. The chain couples TRBV30 to TRBJ2-5, with D maybe TRBD1 (5 bases). Germline V gene lookup returns CDR1 GTSNPN and CDR2 SVGIG (reference sequence). The ends were cut back, 8 bases at V and 0 bases at J, with 19 bases in the middle. This CDR3 spans 15 amino acids. CDR3 sequence: CALTPRAPYQETQYF. CDR3 in DNA: TGTGCCCTAACTCCCAGGGCCCCGTACCAAGAGACCCAGTACTTC. Supplemented by reference TRBV30 and TRBJ2-5, the full variable domain reads SQTIHQWPATLVQPVGSPLSLECTVEGTSNPNLYWYRQAAGRGLQLLFYSVGIGQISSEVPQNLSASRPQDRQFILSSKKLLLSDSGFYLCALTPRAPYQETQYFGPGTRLLVL.

The genes are TRBV6-1 and TRBJ1-5; the D is unclear. V was cut by 11 bases and J by 0 bases, with 11 bases left in between. The CDR3 has 13 amino acids. Germline V lookup: CDR1 MNHNS, CDR2 SASEGT. In nucleotides, the CDR3 is TGTGCCCGTCCGGACCCTAGCAATCAGCCCCAGCATTTT. The encoded protein is CARPDPSNQPQHF.

About this clone itself: The sample holds other DNA sequences that translate to the same CDR3. The V call is TRBV2, the J call TRBJ1-6; 7 bases are a match to TRBD1. The ends lost 1 base at V and 8 bases at J; junction bases unmatched: 2. From germline, CDR1 is SNHLY and CDR2 FYNNEI. The CDR3 is 14 residues long. CDR3 sequence: CASSEDRGYSPLHF. The CDR3 bases are TGTGCCAGCAGTGAAGACAGGGGATATTCACCCCTCCACTTT. The full variable domain, its missing parts supplied by reference TRBV2 and TRBJ1-6, is EPEVTQTPSHQVTQMGQEVILRCVPISNHLYFYWYRQILGQKVEFLVSFYNNEISEKSEIFDDQFSVERPDGSNFTLKIRSTKLEDSAMYFCASSEDRGYSPLHFGNGTRLTVT.

The chain carries TRBV30 and TRBJ2-3; the match to TRBD2 covers 7 bases. J lost 3 bases, V lost 1 base, and 7 bases had no gene match. Germline V gene sequence: CDR1 GTSNPN, CDR2 SVGIG (reference sequence). The CDR3 runs 15 residues. The CDR3 here is CAWSGLAGLTDTQYF. CDR3 nucleotide sequence: TGTGCCTGGAGTGGCTTAGCGGGCCTAACAGATACGCAGTATTTT.

The V and J genes are TRBV5-4 and TRBJ2-5, with TRBD2 matching over 9 bases. The junction had 10 bases not matched to a gene; V was cut back by 2 bases and J by 5 bases. The length of the CDR3 is 16 residues. Germline V gene data show CDR1 as SGHNT and CDR2 as YYREEE (reference sequence). The CDR3 is CASSLGSGRRGETQYF. In DNA form, the CDR3 reads TGTGCCAGCAGCTTAGGGAGCGGGAGGCGAGGGGAGACCCAGTACTTC. The variable domain in full, with the rest retrieved from reference TRBV5-4 and TRBJ2-5, is ETGVTQSPTHLIKTRGQQVTLRCSSQSGHNTVSWYQQALGQGPQFIFQYYREEENGRGNFPPRFSGLQFPNYSSELNVNALELDDSALYLCASSLGSGRRGETQYFGPGTRLLVL.

The V and J genes are TRBV5-5 and TRBJ1-4, with 7 bases that match TRBD1. With V trimmed by 5 bases and J by 8 bases, 9 bases remained unmatched. The CDR3 has 14 residues. CDR1 is SGHKS, CDR2 YYEKEE, per germline (reference sequence). DNA of the CDR3: TGTGCCAGCAGTACGACAGGGTTGGGGGAAAAACTGTTTTTT. The encoded protein is CASSTTGLGEKLFF.

The chain recombines TRBV4-2 with TRBJ2-7; 10 bases are shared with TRBD2. There are 15 residues in the CDR3. The germline gives CDR1 LGHNA, CDR2 YNFKEQ. Trimming removed 0 bases from V and 2 bases from J; junction bases left unmatched: 1. This chain's CDR3 is CASSQELAGTYEQYF. The DNA for the CDR3 is TGTGCCAGCAGCCAAGAACTAGCGGGGACCTACGAGCAGTACTTC.

The J gene is TRBJ1-1, the V gene TRBV30; possibly TRBD1 for D (5 bases). The CDR3 is 11 residues long. CDR1 is GTSNPN and CDR2 is SVGIG in the germline V gene (reference sequence). V lost 2 bases, J lost 7 bases, and 8 bases lay in between. For the CDR3, the DNA is TGTGCCTGGAGTTGGGGGTTTGAAGCTTTCTTT. This translates into CAWSWGFEAFF.

This chain connects TRBV11-2 to TRBJ1-3, with 7 bases aligning to TRBD1. The CDR3 extends over 18 amino acids. V shed 4 bases, J shed 0 bases, and the junction held 12 bases outside the gene matches. The germline V gene encodes CDR1 SGHAT and CDR2 FQNNGV. The CDR3 DNA follows: TGTGCCAGCAGCTGGACATGGGGACAGTGGAACTCTGGAAACACCATATATTTT. Translation: CASSWTWGQWNSGNTIYF.

The chain has TRBV6-1 and TRBJ1-3; D is undetermined. The V end was cut by 5 bases, the J end by 0 bases, with 8 bases between. The CDR3 spans 14 residues. The germline V gene has CDR1 MNHNS and CDR2 SASEGT. The CDR3 region has the DNA TGTGCCAGCAGTCGTGGGGTCTCTGGAAACACCATATATTTT. Translation: CASSRGVSGNTIYF.

This chain joins TRBV15 and TRBJ1-3, with unresolved D. The CDR3 consists of 13 residues. The V gene lost 4 bases and the J gene lost 4 bases, with 8 bases spanning the gap. Germline CDR1 and CDR2: LNHNV and YYDKDF (reference sequence). The CDR3 here is CATSNGVGNTIYF. The CDR3 DNA follows: TGTGCCACCAGCAATGGAGTGGGAAACACCATATATTTT.

The rearrangement joins TRBV7-8 to TRBJ2-2; D not resolved. Germline-derived CDR1 and CDR2 are SGHVS and FQNEAQ. The germline V and J ends were trimmed by 1 base and 6 bases, with 12 bases remaining between them. The CDR3 sequence is 15 residues long. For the CDR3, the DNA is TGTGCCAGCAGCTTAGGGGTAACAACCGCCGGGGAGCTGTTTTTT. Translation: CASSLGVTTAGELFF.

V and J are TRBV7-8 and TRBJ1-1, with 9 bases identical to TRBD1. Germline V gene data show CDR1 as SGHVS and CDR2 as FQNEAQ. J was trimmed by 6 bases and V by 4 bases; bases with no gene match: 9. This CDR3 has 15 residues. The CDR3 DNA follows: TGTGCCAGCAGCTACAACCCAAGACAGGGGGCTGAAGCTTTCTTT. Its protein is CASSYNPRQGAEAFF.

The chain links TRBV6-1 to TRBJ2-7; tentative D call: TRBD2 (5 bases). The CDR3 is made up of 15 amino acids. V was cut by 3 bases and J by 4 bases, with 16 bases left in between. Germline V gene data show CDR1 as MNHNS and CDR2 as SASEGT. CDR3 residues: CASSDRTGSEYEQYF. CDR3 sequence (DNA): TGTGCCAGCAGTGACCGGACTGGGTCGGAGTACGAGCAGTACTTC.

This clone was observed a handful of times. This rearrangement joins TRBV6-1 to TRBJ1-4; weak D call: TRBD1 (5 bases). V gave up 7 bases and J gave up 6 bases, with 12 bases separating them. The CDR3 has 13 amino acids. Germline values: CDR1 MNHNS, CDR2 SASEGT. The CDR3 coding sequence is TGTGCCAGCACTGAGCAGGGCGATGAAAAACTGTTTTTT. This translates into CASTEQGDEKLFF.

This chain joins TRBV7-2 and TRBJ1-1; no clear D gene. The V gene lost 5 bases and the J gene lost 5 bases, with 18 bases spanning the gap. CDR1 and CDR2 (germline): SGHTA, FQGNSA. The CDR3 extends over 15 amino acids. The CDR3 DNA follows: TGTGCCAGCAGCCAGCCGAGAGGGTCGGCGACTGAAGCTTTCTTT. Encoded protein: CASSQPRGSATEAFF.

The chain combines TRBV9 with TRBJ1-4, with D hard to call. The CDR3 loop spans 13 amino acids. V dropped 4 bases and J dropped 8 bases, with 12 bases sitting between them. Germline CDR1 reads SGDLS; CDR2 reads YYNGEE. The CDR3 DNA sequence: TGTGCCAGCAGCACCGGGAGTCTGGAAAAACTGTTTTTT. This codes for CASSTGSLEKLFF.

The rearrangement joins TRBV28 to TRBJ2-7; 10 bases are shared with TRBD2. Germline V gene data show CDR1 as MDHEN and CDR2 as SYDVKM. This CDR3 contains 19 residues. J was trimmed by 7 bases and V by 9 bases; bases with no gene match: 27. The DNA of the CDR3 is TGTGCCAGTACCCCGGGGGGTGGGAAGCGGGAGGGGTCATGGAAGGAGCAGTACTTC. It codes for CASTPGGGKREGSWKEQYF.

V usage is TRBV2 and J usage is TRBJ1-2, with 7 bases lining up with TRBD1. J was trimmed by 4 bases and V by 6 bases; bases with no gene match: 11. This CDR3 is built from 15 residues. The germline CDR1 and CDR2 sequences are SNHLY and FYNNEI. CDR3 sequence (DNA): TGTGCCAGCAGCTCCCCTACCGGGACAGCCTATGGCTACACCTTC. It codes for CASSSPTGTAYGYTF.

The J gene is TRBJ2-5, the V gene TRBV27; 7 bases fit TRBD1. The CDR3 runs to 16 residues. After removal of 5 bases from V and 4 bases from J, the junction contained 13 bases not matched to a gene. The germline CDR1 and CDR2 sequences are MNHEY and SMNVEV (reference sequence). The chain's CDR3 is CASSPGRGMVGETQYF. The CDR3 DNA follows: TGTGCCAGCAGTCCGGGCAGGGGGATGGTTGGAGAGACCCAGTACTTC.

The chain couples TRBV4-2 to TRBJ2-7; D is possibly TRBD1 or TRBD2 (5 bases each). The CDR3 runs to 14 residues. Between the trimmed V and J ends, which lost 3 bases and 6 bases, there was a span of 15 bases. Germline lookup yields CDR1 LGHNA and CDR2 YNFKEQ. DNA of the CDR3: TGTGCCAGCAGCCACCTGGGGACGGACGTCGAGCAGTACTTC. Translation: CASSHLGTDVEQYF.

The chain uses TRBV6-5 and TRBJ2-1; no reliable D call. CDR1 and CDR2 (germline): MNHEY, SVGAGI. The germline V and J ends were trimmed by 6 bases and 7 bases, with 10 bases remaining between them. This CDR3 is built from 12 residues. CDR3 sequence (DNA): TGTGCCAGCAGGGACCCTGGAAATGAGCAGTTCTTC. Amino acids: CASRDPGNEQFF.

This rearrangement joins TRBV18 to TRBJ1-2; tentatively, D is TRBD1 (5 bases). CDR1 is KGHSH and CDR2 is LQKENI in the germline V gene. The CDR3 loop spans 15 amino acids. Trimming removed 6 bases at V and 8 bases at J, with 22 bases between. As DNA, the CDR3 is TGTGCCAGCTCCGATTCAGGGCAGGTTCTATTGGGCTACACCTTC. It yields the protein CASSDSGQVLLGYTF.